This T cell receptor beta chain was sequenced in a study of blood T cell repertoires in COVID-19. The germline CDR1 and CDR2 sequences are KGHDR and SFDVKD. The CDR3 is 16 residues long. V dropped 2 bases and J dropped 3; count of bases not matched to a gene: 1. Clones were sequenced by immunoSEQ multiplex PCR, and TCRdb holds only the in-frame ones, with some missing. The repertoire holds tens of thousands of clones, with about 90% as singletons. This clonotype originated in a human donor in a cohort sampled during active COVID-19. The chain combines TRBV24-1 with TRBJ2-1; 12 nucleotides agree with TRBD2. The sequencing input was peripheral blood. The CDR3 DNA sequence: TGTGCCACCAGTGATTGGACTAGCGGGAACTACAATGAGCAGTTCTTC. It encodes CATSDWTSGNYNEQFF.